A single sample gave rise to the 20 T cell receptor beta chains below, sequenced in a study of T cells in Graves' hyperthyroidism and ophthalmopathy. RNA transcripts provided the source from which TCR beta CDR3 regions were amplified. During a first-round RT-PCR of the TCR CDR3, the HTBI primer set was used. One entry per CDR3 protein results from TCRdb running MiXCR on the multiplex PCR reads. The sample yields 700,000 to 950,000 distinct CDR3 sequences, 35% seen once. The sequenced material came from blood. All receptors come from a woman in her thirties or forties with Graves' hyperthyroidism.

The rearrangement uses TRBV12-3 or TRBV12-4 and TRBJ1-5; D perhaps matches TRBD1 (6 bases). This CDR3 is built from 15 residues. Trimming shortened V by 5 bases and J by 0 bases, and 11 bases separated the two germline ends. As DNA, the CDR3 is TGTGCCAGCAGTATTAACAGGGATAGCAATCAGCCCCAGCATTTT. It codes for CASSINRDSNQPQHF.

This clonotype was seen at least ten times. The rearrangement joins TRBV5-6 to TRBJ2-7, with D unclear. The CDR3 runs 12 residues. V was trimmed by 6 bases and J by 3 bases, leaving 10 bases between them. CDR1 and CDR2 (germline): SGHDT, YYEEEE. CDR3 in DNA: TGTGCCAGCATCTTCACGAACTACGAGCAGTACTTC. It yields the protein CASIFTNYEQYF.

This rearrangement joins TRBV20-1 to TRBJ1-1, with 9 bases fitting TRBD1. V shed 3 bases, J shed 5 bases, and the junction held 4 bases outside the gene matches. Germline V CDR1 and CDR2: DFQATT, SNEGSKA (reference sequence). This CDR3 comprises 13 residues. CDR3 sequence (DNA): TGCAGTGCTAGGTCCGGACAGGGGACTGAAGCTTTCTTT. Translated: CSARSGQGTEAFF.

Details on this clonotype: At one of its ends the junction is not consistent with the germline gene, which may arise from a read error. The rearrangement links TRBV10-2 to TRBJ1-4; D gene uncertain. Per germline, CDR1 WSHSY and CDR2 SAAADI. This CDR3 region has 12 residues. The CDR3 protein is CASSERPEKLFF. As DNA, the CDR3 is TGTGCCAGCAGTGAACGCCCTGAAAAACTGTTTTTT.

Comment on this clonotype: A much larger clone lies one base from this, so it may be a read error. The chain has TRBV9 and TRBJ2-5; 8 bases map to TRBD1. Looked up from germline, CDR1 is SGDLS and CDR2 is YYNGEE. The CDR3 has 14 residues. The CDR3 sequence: CAGSVQGAWETQYF. The CDR3 nucleotides read TGTGCCGGCAGCGTTCAGGGGGCATGGGAGACCCAGTACTTC.

V gene TRBV4-3 combines with J gene TRBJ1-1; TRBD1 is a possible D gene (6 bases). The CDR3 covers 14 residues. Trimming took off 0 bases at V and 3 bases at J, with 8 bases between the two ends. Germline V gene lookup returns CDR1 LGHNA and CDR2 YSLEER. The CDR3 DNA follows: TGCGCCAGCAGCCAAGATAGGGGGGACACTGAAGCTTTCTTT. Its protein product is CASSQDRGDTEAFF.

This clonotype was detected a few times. This sequence joins TRBV12-3 or TRBV12-4 and TRBJ2-7; D uncertain. Trimming removed 1 base at V and 2 bases at J, with 9 bases between. The CDR3 has 14 residues. This CDR3 reads CASSLVDVTYEQYF. As DNA, the CDR3 is TGTGCCAGCAGTTTAGTTGACGTCACCTACGAGCAGTACTTC.

This clonotype was observed a handful of times. The genes are TRBV10-3 and TRBJ1-3, with TRBD1 matching 9 bases. V shed 11 bases, J shed 4 bases, and the junction held 12 bases outside the gene matches. Per the germline V gene, CDR1 is ENHRY and CDR2 is SYGVKD. The CDR3 has 15 residues. CDR3 DNA: TGTGCCGCCCAACCGGGACAGGGAGTCGGAAACACCATATATTTT. Translated: CAAQPGQGVGNTIYF.

The rearrangement joins TRBV5-1 to TRBJ2-6, with 10 nucleotides matching TRBD2. CDR3 length: 18 residues. Unmatched junction bases numbered 5, after V lost 0 bases and J lost 2 bases. CDR1 is SGHRS and CDR2 is YFSETQ in the germline V gene. The chain's CDR3 is CASSLVVAGGAGANVLTF. CDR3 bases: TGCGCCAGCAGCTTGGTAGTAGCGGGGGGCGCTGGGGCCAACGTCCTGACTTTC.

This chain uses TRBV20-1 with TRBJ1-2; D unclear. The CDR3 loop spans 13 amino acids. Germline V gene data show CDR1 as DFQATT and CDR2 as SNEGSKA (reference sequence). V gave up 3 bases and J gave up 4 bases, with 12 bases separating them. CDR3 DNA: TGCAGTGCTAGGGACGAGAACAGCTATGGCTACACCTTC. As protein: CSARDENSYGYTF.

With regard to this clonotype: The germline gene is not matched at one end of the junction; a read error may be the cause. The V and J genes are TRBV10-3 and TRBJ2-5; no clear D. Germline loops: CDR1 ENHRY, CDR2 SYGVKD. The CDR3 is 10 residues long. CDR3 nucleotides: TGTGCCACTAAAGGAGATGAGCAGTCCTTC. This codes for CATKGDEQSF.

This clonotype was seen at least ten times. The chain is built from TRBV6-5 and TRBJ1-3, with D unclear. This CDR3 comprises 13 residues. Germline CDR1 reads MNHEY; CDR2 reads SVGAGI. The V gene lost 6 bases and the J gene lost 4 bases, with 10 bases spanning the gap. The CDR3 nucleotides are TGTGCCAGCAGGGGCCGGAACGGAAACACCATATATTTT. As protein: CASRGRNGNTIYF.

A note on this clonotype: Its ends do not fully match the called genes, so a read error is possible. The chain uses TRBV10-3 and TRBJ2-7; maybe TRBD1 (6 bases). CDR1 is ENHRY, CDR2 SYGVKD, per germline. This CDR3 has 15 amino acids. DNA of the CDR3: TGTGCCAGCAGTGAAGCTTTGGACAGAACCTACGAGCAGTACTTC. This encodes CASSEALDRTYEQYF.

This clonotype was found many times. V usage is TRBV19 and J usage is TRBJ2-2; no definite D call. Between the trimmed V and J ends, which lost 1 base and 7 bases, there was a span of 1 base. CDR1 and CDR2 (germline): LNHDA, SQIVND (reference sequence). The CDR3 consists of 11 residues. The CDR3 sequence is CASSIVGELFF. In DNA form, the CDR3 reads TGTGCCAGTAGTATAGTCGGGGAGCTGTTTTTT.

The table lists this clonotype with a few counts. The CDR3 coding sequence is TGTGCCAGCCAGACAGGGTACTTTACTGAAGCTTTCTTT. Residues: CASQTGYFTEAFF. The chain is built from TRBV19 and TRBJ1-1, with 7 bases matching TRBD1. Trimming cost V 9 bases and J 5 bases; bases outside gene matches: 9. Germline V gene data show CDR1 as LNHDA and CDR2 as SQIVND (reference sequence). This CDR3 comprises 13 residues.

V usage is TRBV4-1 and J usage is TRBJ2-5; possible D gene TRBD1, 6 bases. Deletions cut 0 bases from V and 2 bases from J, with 10 bases between. Germline assignment: CDR1 MGHRA and CDR2 YSYEKL. The CDR3 loop spans 15 amino acids. The CDR3 loop is CASSQDMDSQETQYF. DNA for the CDR3: TGCGCCAGCAGCCAAGATATGGACAGTCAAGAGACCCAGTACTTC.

This clonotype showed up just a few times. The V and J genes are TRBV12-3 or TRBV12-4 and TRBJ2-7, with D maybe TRBD2 (5 bases). This CDR3 has 14 residues. Trimming stripped 2 bases from V and 2 bases from J, with 10 bases between. The CDR3 DNA follows: TGTGCCAGCAGTTTACGACTGGAGGCCTACGAGCAGTACTTC. Residues: CASSLRLEAYEQYF.

This clonotype has a handful of counts. V usage is TRBV19 and J usage is TRBJ1-1; D is unclear. Looked up from germline, CDR1 is LNHDA and CDR2 is SQIVND (reference sequence). The CDR3 spans 16 residues. The V end was cut by 5 bases, the J end by 0 bases, with 16 bases between. The CDR3 sequence is CASSDHISFMNTEAFF. The CDR3, as DNA: TGTGCCAGTAGTGATCACATATCCTTTATGAACACTGAAGCTTTCTTT.

This clonotype was found many times. The gene calls are TRBV19 and TRBJ1-6; TRBD1 is a possible D gene (5 bases). The germline V gene has CDR1 LNHDA and CDR2 SQIVND (reference sequence). This CDR3 region has 14 residues. V was cut by 5 bases and J by 6 bases, with 11 bases left in between. For the CDR3, the DNA is TGTGCCAGTAGTGGGGGAAGAGGTAATTCACCCCTCCACTTT. It is translated as CASSGGRGNSPLHF.

This chain joins TRBV7-9 and TRBJ1-1; D gene unclear. The CDR3 has 13 residues. Germline CDR1 reads SEHNR; CDR2 reads FQNEAQ (reference sequence). V dropped 0 bases and J dropped 6 bases, with 8 bases sitting between them. CDR3 sequence (DNA): TGTGCCAGCAGCTTAGCAGGGTTGGCTGAAGCTTTCTTT. Amino acids: CASSLAGLAEAFF.